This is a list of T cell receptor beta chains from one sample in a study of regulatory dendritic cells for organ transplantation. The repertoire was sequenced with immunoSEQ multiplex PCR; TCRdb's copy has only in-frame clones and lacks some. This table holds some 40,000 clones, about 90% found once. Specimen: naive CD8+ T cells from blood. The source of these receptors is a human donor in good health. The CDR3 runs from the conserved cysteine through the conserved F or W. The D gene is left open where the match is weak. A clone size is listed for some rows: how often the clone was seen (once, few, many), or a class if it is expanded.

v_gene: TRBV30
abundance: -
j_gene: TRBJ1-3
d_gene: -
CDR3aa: CAWTLGIGGPGNTIYF
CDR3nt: TGTGCCTGGACGTTGGGGATTGGAGGACCTGGAAACACCATATATTTT

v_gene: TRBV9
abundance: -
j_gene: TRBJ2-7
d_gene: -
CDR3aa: CASSVGELYEQYF
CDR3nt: TGTGCCAGCAGCGTAGGCGAGCTCTACGAGCAGTACTTC

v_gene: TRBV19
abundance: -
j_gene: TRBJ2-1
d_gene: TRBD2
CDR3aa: CASTGGINEQFF
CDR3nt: TGTGCCAGTACCGGGGGGATCAATGAGCAGTTCTTC

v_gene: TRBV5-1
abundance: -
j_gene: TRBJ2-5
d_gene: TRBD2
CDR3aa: CASSPGLAGETQYF
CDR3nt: TGCGCCAGCAGCCCAGGACTAGCGGGAGAGACCCAGTACTTC

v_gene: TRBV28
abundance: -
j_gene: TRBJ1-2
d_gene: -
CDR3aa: CASSPDNYGYTF
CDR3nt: TGTGCCAGCAGTCCCGATAACTATGGCTACACCTTC

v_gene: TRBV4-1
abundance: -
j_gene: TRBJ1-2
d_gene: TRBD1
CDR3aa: CASSQVRTGIDGYTF
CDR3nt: TGCGCCAGCAGCCAAGTCCGGACAGGGATAGATGGCTACACCTTC

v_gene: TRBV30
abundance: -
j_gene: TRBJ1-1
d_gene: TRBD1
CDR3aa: CAWRPRQGLAEAFF
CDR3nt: TGTGCCTGGAGACCCAGACAGGGGCTGGCTGAAGCTTTCTTT

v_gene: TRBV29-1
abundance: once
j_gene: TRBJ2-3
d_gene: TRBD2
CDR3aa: CSVSLAGVTDTQYF
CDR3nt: TGCAGCGTTTCACTAGCGGGAGTTACAGATACGCAGTATTTT

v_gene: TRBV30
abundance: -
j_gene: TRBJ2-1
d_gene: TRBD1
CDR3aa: CAWWDRIYNEQFF
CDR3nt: TGTGCCTGGTGGGACAGGATTTACAATGAGCAGTTCTTC

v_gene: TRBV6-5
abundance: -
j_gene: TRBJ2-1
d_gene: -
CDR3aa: CASRSGRAWLFF
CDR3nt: TGTGCCAGTAGAAGTGGGCGGGCTTGGCTGTTCTTC

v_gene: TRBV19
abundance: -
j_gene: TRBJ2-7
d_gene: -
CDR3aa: CASSGAGSSYEQYF
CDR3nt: TGTGCCAGCAGTGGCGCGGGGAGCTCCTACGAGCAGTACTTC

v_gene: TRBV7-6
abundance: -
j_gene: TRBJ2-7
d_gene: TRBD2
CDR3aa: CASSTSGGSYEQYF
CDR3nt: TGTGCCAGCTCGACTAGCGGGGGGTCCTACGAGCAGTACTTC

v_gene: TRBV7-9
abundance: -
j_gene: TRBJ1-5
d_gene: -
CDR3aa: CASSEKSQPQHF
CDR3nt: TGTGCCAGCAGCGAAAAGAGTCAGCCCCAGCATTTT

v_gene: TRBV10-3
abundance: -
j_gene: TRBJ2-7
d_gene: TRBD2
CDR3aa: CAISENGGGPYEQYF
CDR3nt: TGTGCCATCAGTGAAAACGGGGGGGGGCCCTACGAGCAGTACTTC

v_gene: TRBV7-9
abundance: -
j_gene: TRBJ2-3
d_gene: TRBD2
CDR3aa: CASILSGGPTDTQYF
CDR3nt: TGTGCCAGCATCCTCAGCGGGGGGCCCACAGATACGCAGTATTTT

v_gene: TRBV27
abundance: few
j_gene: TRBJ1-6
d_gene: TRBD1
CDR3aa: CASSPLLGQGNSPLHF
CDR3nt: TGTGCCAGCAGTCCACTGCTGGGACAGGGAAATTCACCCCTCCACTTT

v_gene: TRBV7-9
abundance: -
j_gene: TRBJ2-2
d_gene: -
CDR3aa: CASSPSPGELFF
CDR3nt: TGTGCCAGCAGCCCCAGTCCCGGGGAGCTGTTTTTT

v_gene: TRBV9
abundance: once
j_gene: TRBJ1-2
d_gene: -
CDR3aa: CASYRDGYTF
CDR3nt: TGTGCCAGCTACAGGGATGGCTACACCTTC

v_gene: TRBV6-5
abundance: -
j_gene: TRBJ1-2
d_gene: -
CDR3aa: CARRGEGTAHGYTF
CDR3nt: TGTGCCAGAAGGGGGGAAGGGACGGCTCATGGCTACACCTTC